The 5 T cell receptor beta chains in this list originate from one sample, sequenced in a study of spatial heterogeneity in lung cancer. In TCRdb, the 5' RACE reads were re-called with MiXCR into one record per CDR3 protein. The data hold about 50,000 distinct CDR3 sequences, with around 7.7% observed a single time. Stated time point: blood at routine non-recurrence follow-up after resection. The authors sequenced whole RNA from tumor, nontumor lung or frozen PBMC without sorting. The starting material was PBMCs, obtained at follow-up. The origin of the receptors is a female donor with early-stage non-small cell lung cancer.

This chain links TRBV10-3 with TRBJ2-5; 10 nucleotides match TRBD1. The CDR3 has 14 amino acids. Germline loops: CDR1 ENHRY, CDR2 SYGVKD. V shed 6 bases, J shed 4 bases, and the junction held 5 bases outside the gene matches. The CDR3 region has the DNA TGTGCCATCAGGGCCGGGGACAGGGGAGAGACCCAGTACTTC. It codes for CAIRAGDRGETQYF.

This chain joins TRBV27 and TRBJ2-5, with 12 bases fitting TRBD2. Germline V gives CDR1 MNHEY, CDR2 SMNVEV (reference sequence). V dropped 2 bases and J dropped 3; count of bases not matched to a gene: 7. This CDR3 spans 17 amino acids. The DNA of the CDR3 is TGTGCCAGCAGTTTACTAGCGGGGGGGGTATCAAAAGAGACCCAGTACTTC. This gives the protein CASSLLAGGVSKETQYF.

CDR3 DNA sequence: TGTGCCAGCGCCCAGGGACCCGCTGGGGGCACAGATACGCAGTATTTT. Protein sequence: CASAQGPAGGTDTQYF. The V and J genes are TRBV6-1 and TRBJ2-3, with D possibly called TRBD1 or TRBD2 (5 bases each). The germline V gene has CDR1 MNHNS and CDR2 SASEGT. The CDR3 is 16 amino acids. V lost 8 bases and J 1 base, leaving 19 bases between the germline ends.

For this clonotype: An end of the junction does not agree with germline; a read error may underlie this. The chain recombines TRBV24-1 with TRBJ2-2, with TRBD1 matching over 8 bases. The CDR3 has 14 residues. Germline-derived CDR1 and CDR2 are KGHDR and SFDVKD. CDR3 amino acids: CATRQGAKTGELFF. The CDR3 DNA is TGTGCCACCAGGCAGGGGGCGAAGACCGGGGAGCTGTTTTTT.

The J gene is TRBJ2-5, the V gene TRBV20-1, with 7 nucleotides matching TRBD1. This CDR3 spans 13 amino acids. The J segment lost 2 bases and the V segment lost 6 bases, leaving 6 bases of the junction unmatched. Germline V gives CDR1 DFQATT, CDR2 SNEGSKA (reference sequence). The CDR3 coding sequence is TGCAGTGCGCCGCCGACAGGGCAAGAGACCCAGTACTTC. This encodes CSAPPTGQETQYF.